Below are 7 T cell receptor beta chains sequenced from a single sample in a study of cytomegalovirus exposure and HLA in healthy donors (dated by TCRdb to between 2016 and 2019). Libraries were constructed by the immunoSEQ multiplex PCR assay. The multiplex PCR relied on a mix of 60 forward primers for TCR Vbeta segments and 13 reverse primers for TCR Jbeta segments. Drawn from immuneACCESS, this table holds only the in-frame rearrangements with V and J called that TCRdb kept. Clones are partly lost; checked studies trace under half to an unresolved V gene and leave the rest unexplained. This sample is represented by some 180,000 clones; roughly 10% of them were singletons. The ten most abundant clones make up 1% to 1.5% of the sample. Material: PBMCs. The receptors derive from a woman aged 25 to 45 in good health and CMV-seropositive.

This clone was seen more than once but under ten times. The rearrangement uses TRBV29-1 and TRBJ1-1; TRBD1 might be the D (5 bases). V lost 5 bases and J 4 bases, leaving 14 bases between the germline ends. The CDR3 extends over 13 amino acids. Per germline, CDR1 SQVTM and CDR2 ANQGSEA. This CDR3 is CSVKSGPGTEAFF. The CDR3 DNA reads as TGCAGCGTTAAATCAGGGCCGGGCACTGAAGCTTTCTTT.

V gene TRBV6-6 combines with J gene TRBJ1-6; tentatively, D is TRBD1 (5 bases). CDR3 size: 14 residues. The V gene lost 5 bases and the J gene lost 5 bases, with 10 bases spanning the gap. CDR1 is MNHNY and CDR2 is SVGAGI in the germline V gene (reference sequence). CDR3 region: CASSRQRDNSPLHF. The DNA for the CDR3 is TGTGCCAGCAGTAGACAGCGCGATAATTCACCCCTCCACTTT.

This clone was counted between two and nine times. The rearrangement joins TRBV5-1 to TRBJ2-6; 10 nucleotides line up with TRBD2. The length of the CDR3 is 17 residues. V dropped 6 bases and J dropped 0; count of bases not matched to a gene: 6. CDR1 is SGHRS and CDR2 is YFSETQ in the germline V gene. CDR3: CASTEPSGSSGANVLTF. DNA for the CDR3: TGCGCCAGCACGGAGCCTAGCGGGAGCTCTGGGGCCAACGTCCTGACTTTC.

This rearrangement joins TRBV29-1 to TRBJ2-5; 8 nucleotides line up with TRBD1. The better agreement between TRBJ2-7 and the DNA end casts doubt on the J call. This CDR3 spans 12 amino acids. The germline gives CDR1 SQVTM, CDR2 ANQGSEA. CDR3 amino acids: CSSPGGAYEQYF. The CDR3 DNA follows: TGCAGCTCTCCAGGGGGCGCCTACGAGCAGTACTTC.

The chain couples TRBV15 to TRBJ2-7; the D gene is possibly TRBD2 (6 bases). The CDR3 spans 14 residues. CDR1 and CDR2 from the germline V gene are LNHNV and YYDKDF (reference sequence). Trimming stripped 8 bases from V and 4 bases from J, with 18 bases between. The DNA for the CDR3 is TGTGCCACCGCGGAGGGGAGTCGAGGTTACGAGCAGTACTTC. Encoded protein: CATAEGSRGYEQYF.

This clone was observed a few times. This sequence joins TRBV5-1 and TRBJ1-5; D is uncertain. Trimming took 2 bases from V and 3 from J, leaving 12 bases between them. The CDR3 is 15 amino acids. The V gene's germline CDR1 is SGHRS and CDR2 YFSETQ. The CDR3, as DNA: TGCGCCAGCAGCTTAATCCCCGGGAACAATCAGCCCCAGCATTTT. It yields the protein CASSLIPGNNQPQHF.

The chain recombines TRBV5-5 with TRBJ1-1; tentatively, D is TRBD1 (5 bases). CDR1 is SGHKS, CDR2 YYEKEE, per germline (reference sequence). CDR3 size: 15 residues. Trimming took 4 bases from V and 0 from J, leaving 13 bases between them. The CDR3 region has the DNA TGTGCCAGCAGCCCCCGGGAGGGGATGAACACTGAAGCTTTCTTT. Its translation: CASSPREGMNTEAFF.